This T cell receptor (beta chain) comes out of a study of blood T cell repertoires in COVID-19. The overall study: PBMCs, B-cell-depleted T cells, or T cells were the source of the cDNA or gDNA that made up the material.

The CDR3 is made up of 17 amino acids. In germline, CDR1 is ENHRY, CDR2 SYGVKD. The V end lost 0 bases, the J end lost 4 bases, and 13 bases lay between the germline ends. Participant reports of clinical history set cohort assignment. Donors in Cohort 3 who had recovered were those with two negative PCRs, healthcare professional clearance, or resolution of their symptoms. Authors' data handling: Amplification of reference gene primers was used by the study to estimate nucleated cell counts. Sequencing used immunoSEQ multiplex PCR; TCRdb keeps in-frame clones, though not all of them. V, J and clone size are taken as reported in that table, and D and trimming were inferred from the DNA itself. In the table there are nearly 350,000 clones, about 90% of which are singletons.

The source of this sequence is a woman in her thirties who had recovered from COVID-19. The sequenced sample consisted of PBMCs or T cells enriched from blood (not recorded which). The chain joins TRBV10-3 to TRBJ1-6, with no clear D. In DNA form, the CDR3 reads TGTGCCATCAGTGAGTCGACTGCCGAATCTTATAATTCACCCCTCCACTTT. Amino acid sequence: CAISESTAESYNSPLHF.